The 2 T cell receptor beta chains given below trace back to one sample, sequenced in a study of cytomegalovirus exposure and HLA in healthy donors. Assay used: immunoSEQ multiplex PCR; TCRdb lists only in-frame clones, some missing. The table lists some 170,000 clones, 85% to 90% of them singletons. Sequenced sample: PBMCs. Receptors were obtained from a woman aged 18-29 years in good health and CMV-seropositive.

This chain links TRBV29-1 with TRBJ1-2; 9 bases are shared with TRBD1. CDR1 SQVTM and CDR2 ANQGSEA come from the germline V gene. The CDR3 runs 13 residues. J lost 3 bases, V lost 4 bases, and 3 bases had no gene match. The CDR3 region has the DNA TGCAGCGTTGGGGGACAGGGAGACTATGGCTACACCTTC. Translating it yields CSVGGQGDYGYTF.

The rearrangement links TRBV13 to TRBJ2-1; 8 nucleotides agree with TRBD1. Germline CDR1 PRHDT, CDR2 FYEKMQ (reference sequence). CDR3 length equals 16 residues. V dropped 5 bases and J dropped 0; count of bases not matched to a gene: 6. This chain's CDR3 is CASSPETGASYNEQFF. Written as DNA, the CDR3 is TGTGCCAGCAGCCCCGAGACAGGGGCCTCCTACAATGAGCAGTTCTTC.